The 16 T cell receptor beta chains below were found in one sample sequenced in a study of shared clonotypes between healthy human individuals. Libraries were prepared by immunoSEQ multiplex PCR; TCRdb keeps only in-frame clonotypes and omits some of them. The repertoire consists of fewer than 850,000 clones, with around 91% occurring once and the leading ten covering about 34%. Specimen: memory CD8+ T cells from PBMCs. Noted subset: CD45RO+ cells pooled with CCR7-negative TemRA cells. The receptors were gathered from a man aged 18 to 29 in good health. Some clones in this sample may be carry-over from other donors' samples.

This chain joins TRBV5-1 and TRBJ2-1; 8 positions agree with TRBD2. J was trimmed by 8 bases and V by 6 bases; bases with no gene match: 4. Looked up from germline, CDR1 is SGHRS and CDR2 is YFSETQ. CDR3 size: 12 residues. This CDR3 reads CASTSGSHEQFF. CDR3 bases: TGCGCCAGCACGAGCGGGAGTCATGAGCAGTTCTTC.

This chain links TRBV28 with TRBJ1-1; the match to TRBD1 covers 8 bases. The V segment lost 5 bases and the J segment 4 bases; nucleotides outside the gene matches: 6. CDR3 size: 14 residues. CDR1 is MDHEN and CDR2 is SYDVKM in the germline V gene. The CDR3, as DNA: TGTGCCAGCAGTGTCGCCGGGACAGGCACTGAAGCTTTCTTT. Translated: CASSVAGTGTEAFF.

The rearrangement uses TRBV19 and TRBJ1-5; TRBD1 might be the D (5 bases). CDR3 size: 16 residues. V lost 7 bases, J lost 0 bases, and 16 bases lay in between. The germline V gene has CDR1 LNHDA and CDR2 SQIVND (reference sequence). Here the CDR3 DNA reads TGTGCCAGTAATACGGCGGGACTCCTTAGCAATCAGCCCCAGCATTTT. It translates to CASNTAGLLSNQPQHF.

This clone was seen only once. The chain is built from TRBV7-9 and TRBJ2-5; D unclear. CDR1 and CDR2 (germline): SEHNR, FQNEAQ (reference sequence). The CDR3 length is 15 residues. The V gene lost 0 bases and the J gene lost 5 bases, with 13 bases spanning the gap. The CDR3 DNA reads as TGTGCCAGCAGCTTAGCGTGGCATGAGGCGGAGACCCAGTACTTC. This codes for CASSLAWHEAETQYF.

The chain is built from TRBV28 and TRBJ2-2, with D tentatively TRBD2 (6 bases). V shed 1 base and J shed 2 bases, with 11 bases lying between them. The CDR3 extends over 16 amino acids. Germline V gene lookup returns CDR1 MDHEN and CDR2 SYDVKM. The CDR3 is CASSLLPGANTGELFF. The DNA of the CDR3 is TGTGCCAGCAGTTTATTGCCGGGAGCTAACACCGGGGAGCTGTTTTTT.

The chain employs TRBV28 and TRBJ2-7; possibly TRBD1 or TRBD2 for D (5 bases each). This CDR3 region has 14 residues. Germline loops: CDR1 MDHEN, CDR2 SYDVKM. Trimming removed 7 bases at V and 1 base at J, with 14 bases between. CDR3 in amino acids: CASTPVGESYEQYF. The CDR3 DNA reads TGTGCCAGCACCCCGGTGGGGGAATCCTACGAGCAGTACTTC.

V is TRBV15 and J is TRBJ1-5; tentative D call: TRBD1 (6 bases). CDR1 is LNHNV and CDR2 is YYDKDF in the germline V gene (reference sequence). With 0 bases removed from V and 3 bases from J, the gap between germline ends came to 18 bases. The CDR3 consists of 18 residues. CDR3 sequence: CATSRDRYQGRYNQPQHF. The DNA of the CDR3 is TGTGCCACCAGCAGAGATCGGTACCAGGGGCGGTACAATCAGCCCCAGCATTTT.

The chain combines TRBV5-1 with TRBJ2-4; 8 bases line up with TRBD1. Germline loops: CDR1 SGHRS, CDR2 YFSETQ. This CDR3 has 15 amino acids. J lost 6 bases, V lost 3 bases, and 8 bases had no gene match. The CDR3 here is CASSSGGDAGNIQYF. CDR3 nucleotide sequence: TGCGCCAGCAGCTCAGGGGGCGATGCGGGAAACATTCAGTACTTC.

The CDR3 nucleotides read TGTGCCAGCAGCCTGGGACTAGCGGGAGTTGGACCCCGGGAGACCCAGTACTTC. Its translation is CASSLGLAGVGPRETQYF. The rearrangement uses TRBV14 and TRBJ2-5; 14 bases agree with TRBD2. The CDR3 covers 18 residues. J gave up 5 bases and V 4 bases, and 12 bases lay outside the gene matches. The V gene's germline CDR1 is SGHDN and CDR2 FVKESK.

This chain links TRBV9 with TRBJ1-1; D unclear. The CDR3 length is 14 residues. Germline CDR1 SGDLS, CDR2 YYNGEE. Trimming stripped 4 bases from V and 1 base from J, with 11 bases between. CDR3 DNA: TGTGCCAGCAGCTCCTCCGGGAAGAACACTGAAGCTTTCTTT. Amino acid sequence: CASSSSGKNTEAFF.

V and J are TRBV27 and TRBJ2-7; 7 bases are shared with TRBD2. Germline assignment: CDR1 MNHEY and CDR2 SMNVEV (reference sequence). The junction had 9 bases not matched to a gene; V was cut back by 10 bases and J by 6 bases. The CDR3 totals 12 residues. The DNA for the CDR3 is TGTGCCACCTGGGGGGGAGGGCGCGAGCAGTACTTC. Translated, it gives CATWGGGREQYF.

V and J are TRBV4-1 and TRBJ1-2; unclear D gene. Deletions cut 1 base from V and 8 bases from J, with 5 bases between. Germline CDR1 MGHRA, CDR2 YSYEKL. The CDR3 is made up of 11 amino acids. This CDR3 is CASSQGRGYTF. The CDR3 coding sequence is TGCGCCAGCAGCCAAGGGAGGGGCTACACCTTC.

CDR3 nucleotides: TGCAGCGTTGCGGGACAGAACACTGAAGCTTTCTTT. Amino acid sequence: CSVAGQNTEAFF. The rearrangement uses TRBV29-1 and TRBJ1-1; weak D call: TRBD1 (6 bases). In germline, CDR1 is SQVTM, CDR2 ANQGSEA. Trimming cost V 4 bases and J 1 base, with 7 bases left between them. This CDR3 spans 12 amino acids.

This clone showed up just once. The V and J genes are TRBV5-8 and TRBJ2-3, with a possible D match to TRBD1 (6 bases). CDR3 size: 15 residues. The V and J ends lost 5 bases and 1 base respectively, with 14 bases between them. Germline V gene lookup returns CDR1 SGHTS and CDR2 YDEGEE. In nucleotides, the CDR3 is TGTGCCAGCAGATGGAGCAGGGGCGGCACAGATACGCAGTATTTT. Residues: CASRWSRGGTDTQYF.

V and J are TRBV11-3 and TRBJ1-5, with 8 bases aligning to TRBD1. Germline V gene data show CDR1 as SGHNT and CDR2 as YENEEA. The CDR3 sequence is 18 residues long. Germline trimming cut 0 bases from V and 0 bases from J; bases unmatched to any gene: 7. CDR3 coding DNA: TGTGCCAGCAGCTTAGATAGGGGGGACAGGCCTAGCAATCAGCCCCAGCATTTT. Amino acids: CASSLDRGDRPSNQPQHF.

The chain recombines TRBV4-3 with TRBJ2-1; perhaps TRBD2 as D (5 bases). Germline V lookup: CDR1 LGHNA, CDR2 YSLEER. The CDR3 has 15 residues. Between the trimmed V and J ends, which lost 0 bases and 10 bases, there was a span of 16 bases. The CDR3 loop is CASSQDETGSREQFF. As DNA, the CDR3 is TGCGCCAGCAGCCAAGATGAAACGGGATCGAGGGAGCAGTTCTTC.